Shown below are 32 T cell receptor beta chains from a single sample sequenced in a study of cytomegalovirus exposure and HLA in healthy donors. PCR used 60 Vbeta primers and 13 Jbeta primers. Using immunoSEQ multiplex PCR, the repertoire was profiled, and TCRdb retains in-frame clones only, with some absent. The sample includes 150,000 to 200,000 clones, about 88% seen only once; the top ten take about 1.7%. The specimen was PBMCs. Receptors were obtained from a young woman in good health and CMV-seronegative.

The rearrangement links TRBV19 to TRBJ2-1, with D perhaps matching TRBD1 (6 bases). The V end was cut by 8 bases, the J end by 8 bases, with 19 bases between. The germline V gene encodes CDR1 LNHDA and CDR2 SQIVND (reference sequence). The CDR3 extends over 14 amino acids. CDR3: CASCRFQGRDEQFF. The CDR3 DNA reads TGTGCCAGTTGTAGATTCCAGGGGCGGGATGAGCAGTTCTTC. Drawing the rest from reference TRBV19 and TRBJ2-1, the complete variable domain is DGGITQSPKYLFRKEGQNVTLSCEQNLNHDAMYWYRQDPGQGLRLIYYSQIVNDFQKGDIAEGYSVSREKKESFPLTVTSAQKNPTAFYLCASCRFQGRDEQFFGPGTRLTVL.

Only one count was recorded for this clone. The CDR3 loop is CASSLTRGQGYYNEQFF. CDR3 in DNA: TGTGCCAGCAGCTTAACTCGGGGACAGGGTTACTACAATGAGCAGTTCTTC. The J gene is TRBJ2-1, the V gene TRBV11-2, with TRBD1 identical over 9 bases. V gave up 2 bases and J gave up 3 bases; unmatched junction bases: 8. Per germline, CDR1 SGHAT and CDR2 FQNNGV. This CDR3 is 17 amino acids long.

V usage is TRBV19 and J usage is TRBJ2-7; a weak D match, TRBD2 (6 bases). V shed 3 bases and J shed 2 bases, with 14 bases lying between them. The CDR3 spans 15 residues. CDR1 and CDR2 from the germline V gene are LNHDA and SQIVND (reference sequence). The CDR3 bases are TGTGCCAGTAGTATGGGGGTTGGAGGGACCTACGAGCAGTACTTC. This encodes CASSMGVGGTYEQYF.

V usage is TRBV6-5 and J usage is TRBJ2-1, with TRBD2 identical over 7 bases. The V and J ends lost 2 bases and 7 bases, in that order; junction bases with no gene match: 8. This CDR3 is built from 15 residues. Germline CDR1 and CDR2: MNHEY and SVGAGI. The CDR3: CASSYGLGFRNEQFF. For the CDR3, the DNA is TGTGCCAGCAGTTACGGACTAGGGTTTAGGAATGAGCAGTTCTTC.

The CDR3 region has the DNA TGTGCCAGCAGCCCCAGAGGGACTGGCACAGATACGCAGTATTTT. Its protein is CASSPRGTGTDTQYF. The chain carries TRBV4-2 and TRBJ2-3, with D perhaps matching TRBD2 (6 bases). Looked up from germline, CDR1 is LGHNA and CDR2 is YNFKEQ. V lost 4 bases to trimming and J lost 1 base, with 12 bases between them. The CDR3 loop spans 15 amino acids.

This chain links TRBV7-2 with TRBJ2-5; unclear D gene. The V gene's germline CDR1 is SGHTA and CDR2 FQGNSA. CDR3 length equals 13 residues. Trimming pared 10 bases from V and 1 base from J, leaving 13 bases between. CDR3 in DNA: TGTGCCAACTACCCCCGCGCCCAAGAGACCCAGTACTTC. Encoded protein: CANYPRAQETQYF.

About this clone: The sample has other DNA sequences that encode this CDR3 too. CDR3 sequence (DNA): TGTGCCAGCAGTGAAGACAGCTCCTACGAGCAGTACTTC. Translated, it gives CASSEDSSYEQYF. V is TRBV6-1 and J is TRBJ2-7; D uncertain. Trimming pared 1 base from V and 0 bases from J, leaving 4 bases between. This CDR3 is built from 13 residues. CDR1 and CDR2 from the germline V gene are MNHNS and SASEGT.

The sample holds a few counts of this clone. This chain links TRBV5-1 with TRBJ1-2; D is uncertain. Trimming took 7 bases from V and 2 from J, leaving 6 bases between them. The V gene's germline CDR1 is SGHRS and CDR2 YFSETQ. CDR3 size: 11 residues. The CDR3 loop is CASGENYGYTF. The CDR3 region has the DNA TGCGCCAGCGGTGAGAACTATGGCTACACCTTC.

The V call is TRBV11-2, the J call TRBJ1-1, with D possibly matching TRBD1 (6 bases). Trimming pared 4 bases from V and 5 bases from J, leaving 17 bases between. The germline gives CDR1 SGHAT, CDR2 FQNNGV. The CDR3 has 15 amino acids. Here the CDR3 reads CASSYVSGGDTEAFF. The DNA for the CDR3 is TGTGCCAGCAGCTACGTTTCGGGGGGCGATACTGAAGCTTTCTTT.

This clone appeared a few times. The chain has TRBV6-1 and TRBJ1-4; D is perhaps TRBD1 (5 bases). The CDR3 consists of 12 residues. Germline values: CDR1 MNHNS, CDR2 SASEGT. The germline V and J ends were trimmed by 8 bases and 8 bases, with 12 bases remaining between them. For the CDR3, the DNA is TGTGCCAGCCCAATAAAGGGGGAAAAACTGTTTTTT. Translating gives CASPIKGEKLFF.

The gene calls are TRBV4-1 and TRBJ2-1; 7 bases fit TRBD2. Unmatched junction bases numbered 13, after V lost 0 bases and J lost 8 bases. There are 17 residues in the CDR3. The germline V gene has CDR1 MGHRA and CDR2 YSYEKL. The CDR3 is CASSQERWEGGLDEQFF. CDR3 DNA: TGCGCCAGCAGCCAAGAAAGGTGGGAGGGCGGTTTGGATGAGCAGTTCTTC.

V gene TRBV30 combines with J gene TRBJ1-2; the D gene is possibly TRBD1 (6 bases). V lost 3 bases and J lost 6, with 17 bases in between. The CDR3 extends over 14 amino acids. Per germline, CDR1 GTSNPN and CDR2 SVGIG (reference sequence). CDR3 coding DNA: TGTGCCTGGAGGCTCACAGGGTCGAGGGATGGCTACACCTTC. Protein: CAWRLTGSRDGYTF.

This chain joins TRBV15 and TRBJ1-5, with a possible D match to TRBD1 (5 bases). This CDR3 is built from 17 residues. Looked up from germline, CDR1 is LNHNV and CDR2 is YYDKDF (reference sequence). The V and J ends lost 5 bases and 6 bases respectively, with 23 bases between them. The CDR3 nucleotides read TGTGCCACCAGCTTAATGACGGGCAGGGTCAACGGTCAGCCCCAGCATTTT. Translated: CATSLMTGRVNGQPQHF.

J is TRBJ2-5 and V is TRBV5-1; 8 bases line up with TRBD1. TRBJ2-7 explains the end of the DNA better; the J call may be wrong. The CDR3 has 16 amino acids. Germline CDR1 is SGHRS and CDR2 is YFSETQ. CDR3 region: CASSLHAQGALYEQYF. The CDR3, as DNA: TGCGCCAGCAGCTTGCACGCTCAGGGGGCCCTATACGAGCAGTACTTC.

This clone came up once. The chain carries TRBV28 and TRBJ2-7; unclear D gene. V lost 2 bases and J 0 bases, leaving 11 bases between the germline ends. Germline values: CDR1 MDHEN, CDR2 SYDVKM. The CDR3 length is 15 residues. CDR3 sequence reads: CASSLARLSSYEQYF. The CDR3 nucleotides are TGTGCCAGCAGTTTAGCGCGTCTGAGCTCCTACGAGCAGTACTTC.

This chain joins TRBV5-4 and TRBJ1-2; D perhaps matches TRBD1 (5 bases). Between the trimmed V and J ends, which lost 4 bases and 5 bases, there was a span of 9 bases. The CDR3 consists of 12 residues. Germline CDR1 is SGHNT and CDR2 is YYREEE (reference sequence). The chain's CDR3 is CASSTRQYGYTF. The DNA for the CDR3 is TGTGCCAGCAGCACCCGACAGTATGGCTACACCTTC.

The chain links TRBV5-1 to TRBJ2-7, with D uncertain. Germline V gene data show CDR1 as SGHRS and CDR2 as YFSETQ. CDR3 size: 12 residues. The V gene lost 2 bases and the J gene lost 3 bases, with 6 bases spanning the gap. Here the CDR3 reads CASSFSYYEQYF. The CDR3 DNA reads TGCGCCAGCAGCTTCTCTTACTACGAGCAGTACTTC.

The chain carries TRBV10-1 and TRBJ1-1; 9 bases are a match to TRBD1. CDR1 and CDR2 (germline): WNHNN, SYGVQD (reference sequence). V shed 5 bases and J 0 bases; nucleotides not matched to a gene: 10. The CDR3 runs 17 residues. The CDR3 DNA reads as TGCGCCAGCAGTAACGGGACAGGGAGAATCATGAACACTGAAGCTTTCTTT. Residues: CASSNGTGRIMNTEAFF.

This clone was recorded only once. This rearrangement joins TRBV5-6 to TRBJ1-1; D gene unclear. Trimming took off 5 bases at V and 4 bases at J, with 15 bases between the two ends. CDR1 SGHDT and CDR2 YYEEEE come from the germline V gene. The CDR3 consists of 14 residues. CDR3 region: CASSSPTFSTEAFF. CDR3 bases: TGTGCCAGCAGTTCCCCGACATTTAGCACTGAAGCTTTCTTT.

The CDR3 sequence: CASSIDRLALGYNEQFF. Here the CDR3 DNA reads TGTGCCAGTAGTATAGACCGACTAGCACTCGGCTACAATGAGCAGTTCTTC. This chain links TRBV19 with TRBJ2-1; 7 bases match TRBD2. The germline V gene has CDR1 LNHDA and CDR2 SQIVND (reference sequence). The V segment lost 0 bases and the J segment 3 bases; nucleotides outside the gene matches: 8. The length of the CDR3 is 17 residues.

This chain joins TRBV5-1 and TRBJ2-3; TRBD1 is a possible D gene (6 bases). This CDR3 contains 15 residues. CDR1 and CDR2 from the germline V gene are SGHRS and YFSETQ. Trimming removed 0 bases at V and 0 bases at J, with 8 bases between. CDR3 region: CASSLDRVSTDTQYF. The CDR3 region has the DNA TGCGCCAGCAGCTTGGACAGGGTTAGCACAGATACGCAGTATTTT. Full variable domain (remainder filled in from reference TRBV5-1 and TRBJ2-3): KAGVTQTPRYLIKTRGQQVTLSCSPISGHRSVSWYQQTPGQGLQFLFEYFSETQRNKGNFPGRFSGRQFSNSRSEMNVSTLELGDSALYLCASSLDRVSTDTQYFGPGTRLTVL.

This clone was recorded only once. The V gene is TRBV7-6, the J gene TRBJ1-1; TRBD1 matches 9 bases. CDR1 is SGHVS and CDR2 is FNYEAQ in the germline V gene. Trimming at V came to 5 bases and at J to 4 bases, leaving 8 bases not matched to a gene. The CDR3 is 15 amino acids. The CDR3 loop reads CASSSNRGQSTEAFF. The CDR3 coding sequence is TGTGCCAGCAGCAGTAACAGGGGGCAAAGCACTGAAGCTTTCTTT.

The CDR3 region is CASSLQGTGNTIYF. The CDR3, as DNA: TGTGCCAGCAGCTTACAGGGAACTGGAAACACCATATATTTT. The chain combines TRBV7-3 with TRBJ1-3, with D possibly TRBD1 on 5 matching bases. Germline CDR1 SGHTA, CDR2 FQGTGA. The CDR3 consists of 14 residues. The V gene lost 2 bases and the J gene lost 2 bases, with 7 bases spanning the gap.

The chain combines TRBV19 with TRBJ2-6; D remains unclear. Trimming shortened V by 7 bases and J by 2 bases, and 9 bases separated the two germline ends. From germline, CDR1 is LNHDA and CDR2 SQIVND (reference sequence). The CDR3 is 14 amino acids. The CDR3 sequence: CASTPLTGANVLTF. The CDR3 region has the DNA TGTGCCAGTACCCCACTAACTGGGGCCAACGTCCTGACTTTC.

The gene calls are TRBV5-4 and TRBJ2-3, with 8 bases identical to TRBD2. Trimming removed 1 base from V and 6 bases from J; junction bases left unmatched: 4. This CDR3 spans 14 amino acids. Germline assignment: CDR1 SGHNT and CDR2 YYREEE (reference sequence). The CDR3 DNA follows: TGTGCCAGCAGCTTGAGCGGGGGTATGGATACGCAGTATTTT. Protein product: CASSLSGGMDTQYF. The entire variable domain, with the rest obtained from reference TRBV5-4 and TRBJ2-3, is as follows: ETGVTQSPTHLIKTRGQQVTLRCSSQSGHNTVSWYQQALGQGPQFIFQYYREEENGRGNFPPRFSGLQFPNYSSELNVNALELDDSALYLCASSLSGGMDTQYFGPGTRLTVL.

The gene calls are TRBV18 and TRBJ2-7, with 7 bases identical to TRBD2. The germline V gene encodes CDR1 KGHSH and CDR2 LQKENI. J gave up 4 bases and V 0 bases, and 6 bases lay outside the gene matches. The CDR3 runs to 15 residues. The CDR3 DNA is TGTGCCAGCTCACCACCGAAGCGGGGTCCGTACGAGCAGTACTTC. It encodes CASSPPKRGPYEQYF.

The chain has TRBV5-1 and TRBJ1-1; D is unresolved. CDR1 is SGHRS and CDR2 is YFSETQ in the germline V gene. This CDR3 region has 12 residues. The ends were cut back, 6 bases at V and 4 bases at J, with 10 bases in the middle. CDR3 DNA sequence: TGCGCCAGCAAGGCAGGCGCCACTGAAGCTTTCTTT. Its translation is CASKAGATEAFF.

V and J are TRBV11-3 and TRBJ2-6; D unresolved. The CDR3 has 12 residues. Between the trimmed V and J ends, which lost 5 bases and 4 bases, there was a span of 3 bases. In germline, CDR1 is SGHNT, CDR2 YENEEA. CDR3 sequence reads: CASSGGANVLTF. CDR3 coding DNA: TGTGCCAGCAGCGGCGGGGCCAACGTCCTGACTTTC. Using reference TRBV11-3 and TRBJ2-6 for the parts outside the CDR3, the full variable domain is EAGVVQSPRYKIIEKKQPVAFWCNPISGHNTLYWYLQNLGQGPELLIRYENEEAVDDSQLPKDRFSAERLKGVDSTLKIQPAELGDSAVYLCASSGGANVLTFGAGSRLTVL.

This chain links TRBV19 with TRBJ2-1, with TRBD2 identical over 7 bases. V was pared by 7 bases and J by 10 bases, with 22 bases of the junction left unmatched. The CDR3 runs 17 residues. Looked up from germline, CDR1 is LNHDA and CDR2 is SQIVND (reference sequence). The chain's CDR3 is CASTSTYGGGRVGEQFF. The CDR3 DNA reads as TGTGCCAGTACCTCGACTTATGGCGGGGGACGGGTTGGCGAGCAGTTCTTC.

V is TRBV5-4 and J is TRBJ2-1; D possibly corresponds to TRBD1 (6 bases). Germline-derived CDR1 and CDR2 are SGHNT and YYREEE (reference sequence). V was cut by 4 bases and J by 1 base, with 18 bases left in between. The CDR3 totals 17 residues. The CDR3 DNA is TGTGCCAGCAGCATACTTACAGGGTTAGCTTCCTACAATGAGCAGTTCTTC. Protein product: CASSILTGLASYNEQFF.

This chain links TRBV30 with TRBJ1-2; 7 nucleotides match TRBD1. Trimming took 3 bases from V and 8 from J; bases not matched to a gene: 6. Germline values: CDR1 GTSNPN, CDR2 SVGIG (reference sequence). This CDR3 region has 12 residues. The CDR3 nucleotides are TGTGCCTGGAGCCAGACAGGGATCGGCTACACCTTC. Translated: CAWSQTGIGYTF.

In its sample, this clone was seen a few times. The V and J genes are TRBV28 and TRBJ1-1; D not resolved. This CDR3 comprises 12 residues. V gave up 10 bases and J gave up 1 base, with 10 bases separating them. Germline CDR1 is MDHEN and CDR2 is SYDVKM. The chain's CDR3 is CATGVRNTEAFF. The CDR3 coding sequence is TGTGCCACCGGAGTACGGAACACTGAAGCTTTCTTT.